This TCR beta chain was sequenced during a study of T cell changes during pregnancy in multiple sclerosis. Data came from immunoSEQ multiplex PCR; TCRdb stores just in-frame clones and leaves some out. The top ten hold approximately 0.58% of the sample, which has 55,000 or so clones, 75% to 90% seen once. The sequence came from a female donor with multiple sclerosis, enrolled in a pregnancy study. Sequenced here: CD4+ T cells from peripheral blood mononuclear cells, sampled in the first trimester of pregnancy.

The CDR3 protein is CAWSRGLTTDTQYF. The CDR3 DNA reads as TGTGCCTGGAGCAGGGGGCTGACGACAGATACGCAGTATTTT. The chain is built from TRBV30 and TRBJ2-3; 8 nucleotides agree with TRBD1. CDR1 GTSNPN and CDR2 SVGIG come from the germline V gene (reference sequence). V shed 3 bases and J 3 bases; nucleotides not matched to a gene: 5. This CDR3 contains 14 residues.